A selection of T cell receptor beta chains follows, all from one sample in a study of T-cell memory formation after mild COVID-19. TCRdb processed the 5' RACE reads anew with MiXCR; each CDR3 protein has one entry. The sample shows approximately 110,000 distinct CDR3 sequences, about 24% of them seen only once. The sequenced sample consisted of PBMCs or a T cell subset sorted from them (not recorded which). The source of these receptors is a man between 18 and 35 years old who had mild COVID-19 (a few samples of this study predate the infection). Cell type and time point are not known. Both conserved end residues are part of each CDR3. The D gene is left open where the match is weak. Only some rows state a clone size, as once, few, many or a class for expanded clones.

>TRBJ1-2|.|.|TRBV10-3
TGTGCCATCAGTGAGTCACCACAGGGAGGACGGGGCTACACCTTC
CAISESPQGGRGYTF
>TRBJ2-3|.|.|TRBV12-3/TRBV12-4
TGTGCCAGCAGTTTTGTGGCGTCCGCAGATACGCAGTATTTT
CASSFVASADTQYF
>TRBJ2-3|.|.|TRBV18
TGTGCCAGCTCACCCACAGGGATAGAGGCGCAGTATTTT
CASSPTGIEAQYF
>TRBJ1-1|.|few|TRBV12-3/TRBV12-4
TGTGCCAGCAGTTTACAGTCCGGGCTTCGGACTGAAGCTTTCTTT
CASSLQSGLRTEAFF
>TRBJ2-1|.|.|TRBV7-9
TGTGCCAGCAGCCCTCCCGAGGGGCAGGGAAGGGTCAATGAGCAGTTCTTC
CASSPPEGQGRVNEQFF
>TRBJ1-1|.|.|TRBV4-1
TGCGCCAGCAGCCAGAATCCGGGGATACTGAACACTGAAGCTTTCTTT
CASSQNPGILNTEAFF
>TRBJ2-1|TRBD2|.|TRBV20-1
TGCAGTGCTTCGATTCCTAGCGGGGGCTTCTCCTACAATGAGCAGTTCTTC
CSASIPSGGFSYNEQFF
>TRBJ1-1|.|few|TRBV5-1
TGCGCCAGCAGCTTCGCCCTGAACACTGAAGCTTTCTTT
CASSFALNTEAFF
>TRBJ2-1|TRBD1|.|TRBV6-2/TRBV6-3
TGTGCCAGCAGTAAAACAGGGGTTGGGAATGAGCAGTTCTTC
CASSKTGVGNEQFF
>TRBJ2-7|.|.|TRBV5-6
TGTGCCAGCAGCGAGGGCCACAACTACGAGCAGTACTTC
CASSEGHNYEQYF
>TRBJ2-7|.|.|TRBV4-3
TGCGCCAGCAGCCAAGATAGGCTAGCCTACGAGCAGTACTTC
CASSQDRLAYEQYF
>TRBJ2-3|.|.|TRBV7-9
TGTGCCAGCAGCTCCCTGGATGTAGCCGACACCACAGATACGCAGTATTTT
CASSSLDVADTTDTQYF
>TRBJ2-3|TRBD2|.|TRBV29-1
TGCAGCGGGGAGGGACTAGCGGGGGTGCCAGATACGCAGTATTTT
CSGEGLAGVPDTQYF
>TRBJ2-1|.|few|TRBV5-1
TGCGCCAGCAGCTTTATTGGGAATGAGCAGTTCTTC
CASSFIGNEQFF
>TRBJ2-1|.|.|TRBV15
TGTGCCACCAGCAGTTTAGCCGGGTCCTGTTTCTTC
CATSSLAGSCFF
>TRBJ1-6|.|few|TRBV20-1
TGCAGTGCTAGAGAACGGGGCAGATCGAATTCACCCCTCCACTTT
CSARERGRSNSPLHF
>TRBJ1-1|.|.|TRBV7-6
TGTGCCAGCAGCTTAGATCAGGGGCCCTACACTGAAGCTTTCTTT
CASSLDQGPYTEAFF
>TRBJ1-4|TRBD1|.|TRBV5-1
TGCGCCAGCAGCGCCGGGACAGGGGGTGAAAAACTGTTTTTT
CASSAGTGGEKLFF
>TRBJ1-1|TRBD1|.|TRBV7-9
TGTGCCAGCAGCCCTGAGGGGTGGACAGGGCGGAACACTGAAGCTTTCTTT
CASSPEGWTGRNTEAFF
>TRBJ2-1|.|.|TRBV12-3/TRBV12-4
TGTGCCAGCAGTTCGGGATCTGGGAGGAATGAGCAGTTCTTC
CASSSGSGRNEQFF
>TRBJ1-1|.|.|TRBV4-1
TGCGCCAGCAGCGTCAGGGTTTCGGTTACTGAAGCTTTCTTT
CASSVRVSVTEAFF
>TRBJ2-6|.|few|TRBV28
TGTGCCAGCAGTTTAGCGGGGGCCAACGTCCTGACTTTC
CASSLAGANVLTF
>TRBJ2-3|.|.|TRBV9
TGTGCCAGCGGGCCCGAGGGGACATACACAGATACGCAGTATTTT
CASGPEGTYTDTQYF
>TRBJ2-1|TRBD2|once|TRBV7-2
TGTGACAGCAGCCCAGGGACTAGCGGGGGCTCCTACAATGAGCAGTTCTTC
CDSSPGTSGGSYNEQFF
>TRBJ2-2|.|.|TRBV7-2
TGTGCCAGCAGCCTACTTCGAGGTGTGACTGAGGAGCTGTTTTTT
CASSLLRGVTEELFF
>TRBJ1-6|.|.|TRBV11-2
TGTGCCAGCAGCTCCCGGGACACTAATTCACCCCTCCACTTT
CASSSRDTNSPLHF
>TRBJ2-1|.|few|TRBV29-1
TGCAGCGTTGAAGTAATGGGCTTTACCTACAATGAGCAGTTCTTC
CSVEVMGFTYNEQFF
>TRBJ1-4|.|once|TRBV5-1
TGCGCCAGCAGCTTCTCCGCCCAGCGAGCCTCCGAAAAACTGTTTTTT
CASSFSAQRASEKLFF
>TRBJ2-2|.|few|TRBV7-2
TGTGCCAGCAGCCACTCCGGAAACACCGGGGAGCTGTTTTTT
CASSHSGNTGELFF
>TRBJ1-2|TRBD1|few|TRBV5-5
TGTGCCAGCAGCTTGTCACAGGGGAACTATGGCTACACCTTC
CASSLSQGNYGYTF
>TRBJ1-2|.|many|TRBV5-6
TGTGCCAGCAGCTCAGGACAGTACTATGGCTACACCTTC
CASSSGQYYGYTF
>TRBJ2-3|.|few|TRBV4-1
TGCGCCAGCAGCCAAGAAGGGGGACGGGATACGCAGTATTTT
CASSQEGGRDTQYF
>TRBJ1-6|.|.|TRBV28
TGTGCCAGCACTGAACAGAAAAGGGGCCCAAATTCACCCCTCCACTTT
CASTEQKRGPNSPLHF
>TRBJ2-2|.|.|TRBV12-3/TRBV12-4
TGTGCCAGCAGTCGGAGGGCCGGGGAGCTGTTTTTT
CASSRRAGELFF
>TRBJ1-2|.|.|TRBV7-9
TGTGCCAGCAGCTTAGAGGACAGCTATGGCTACACCTTC
CASSLEDSYGYTF
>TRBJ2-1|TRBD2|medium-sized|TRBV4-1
TGCGCCAGCAGCCAAGAACGCGGGGGGTATGATGAGCAGTTCTTC
CASSQERGGYDEQFF
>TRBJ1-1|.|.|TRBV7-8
TGTGCCAGCAGCTACGGGAGGGGAGGAGGAGCTTTCTTT
CASSYGRGGGAFF
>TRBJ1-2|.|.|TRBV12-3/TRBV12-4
TGTCCCAGCAGTTTCCGGGGCGGCTTCTATGGCTACACCTTC
CPSSFRGGFYGYTF
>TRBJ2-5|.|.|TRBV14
TGTGCCAGCAGCCAAGGCGACTCATCAGAGACCCAGTACTTC
CASSQGDSSETQYF
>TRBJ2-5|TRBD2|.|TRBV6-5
TGTGCCAGCAGCCCAGGGACTAACCAAGAGACCCAGTACTTC
CASSPGTNQETQYF
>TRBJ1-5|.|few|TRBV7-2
TGTGCCAGCACCGCGTCGGGGCACCTCAGCAATCAGCCCCAGCATTTT
CASTASGHLSNQPQHF